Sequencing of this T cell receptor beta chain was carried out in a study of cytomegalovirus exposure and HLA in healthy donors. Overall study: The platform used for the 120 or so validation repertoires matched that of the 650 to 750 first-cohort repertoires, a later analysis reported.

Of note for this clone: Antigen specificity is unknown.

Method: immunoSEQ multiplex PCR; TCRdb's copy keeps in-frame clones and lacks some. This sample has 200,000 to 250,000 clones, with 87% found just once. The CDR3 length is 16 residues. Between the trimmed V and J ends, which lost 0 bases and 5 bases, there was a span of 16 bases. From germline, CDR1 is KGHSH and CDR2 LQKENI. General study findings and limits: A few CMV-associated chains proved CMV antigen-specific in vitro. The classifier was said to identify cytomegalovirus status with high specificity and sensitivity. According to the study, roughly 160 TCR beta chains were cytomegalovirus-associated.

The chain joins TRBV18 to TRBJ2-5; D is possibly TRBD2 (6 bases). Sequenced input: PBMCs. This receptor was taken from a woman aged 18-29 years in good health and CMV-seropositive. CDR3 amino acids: CASSPPGGGIRETQYF. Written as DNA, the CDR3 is TGTGCCAGCTCACCACCGGGCGGCGGGATTCGGGAGACCCAGTACTTC.